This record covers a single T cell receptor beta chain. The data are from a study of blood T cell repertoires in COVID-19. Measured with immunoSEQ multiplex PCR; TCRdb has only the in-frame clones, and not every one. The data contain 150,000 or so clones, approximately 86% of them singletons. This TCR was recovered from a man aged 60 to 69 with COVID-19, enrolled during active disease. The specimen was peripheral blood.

The CDR3 region has the DNA TGCAGCGTTGAGAGAGATCTTTTGTCGAATGGCTACACCTTC. It codes for CSVERDLLSNGYTF. This sequence joins TRBV29-1 and TRBJ1-2; D is unresolved. This CDR3 is 14 amino acids long. V was shortened by 3 bases and J by 6 bases, with 17 bases between the two germline ends. In germline, CDR1 is SQVTM, CDR2 ANQGSEA.